This T cell receptor beta chain emerged from a study of T-cell reconstitution after alpha-beta-depleted transplantation in children. Study outcomes and limitations: By one year post-transplant, T-cell counts and diversity largely arose from T cells that were newly produced.

This clonotype has ten or more counts. The antigen is not known. Germline lookup yields CDR1 LGHNA and CDR2 YSLEER. This CDR3 is 15 amino acids long. The J segment lost 3 bases and the V segment lost 0 bases, leaving 4 bases of the junction unmatched. Unique molecular identifiers were incorporated during preparation of the TCRbeta library. TCRdb processed the PCR reads anew with MiXCR; each CDR3 protein has one entry. Of some 200,000 distinct CDR3 sequences listed, roughly 8.1% were seen once; the top ten hold 35% to 40%. The input for sequencing was PBMCs, mostly from graft donor cells, taken 360 days after TCRalphabeta/CD19-depleted stem cell transplant. The source of this sequence is a male patient aged 2 to 9 who had a stem cell transplant for acute myeloid leukemia, so the T cells may come from the graft donor. The rearrangement joins TRBV4-3 to TRBJ2-7, with TRBD2 matching over 8 bases. The CDR3 DNA reads TGCGCCAGCAGCCAAGATCAAGCGGGGGACTACGAGCAGTACTTC. Its translation is CASSQDQAGDYEQYF.